This T cell receptor beta chain was obtained from a study of shared clonotypes between healthy human individuals. In replicate PCRs of sorted subsets, about 220 ng DNA, approximately 30,000 T cell genomes, was used. In the authors' workflow: Junction-only immunoSEQ sequences carried no quality scores, so filtering differed. TCRdb's table, derived via immunoSEQ multiplex PCR, lists solely in-frame clones and lacks some. That table furnishes V, J and clone size, whereas the DNA furnished D and trimming. This table has 2.3 million or so clones, approximately 95% appearing once. Germline CDR1 reads SGHRS; CDR2 reads YFSETQ. V was shortened by 4 bases and J by 3 bases, with 19 bases between the two germline ends. The CDR3 totals 16 residues.

The sequenced sample consisted of naive CD4+ T cells from PBMCs. Documented subset: CD45RA+ positively selected. The TCR sequence derives from a man between 18 and 35 years old in good health. Some clones in this sample may be carry-over from other donors' samples. This rearrangement joins TRBV5-1 to TRBJ1-2, with TRBD1 as a possible D gene (5 bases). The chain's CDR3 is CASSLGIGAPDYGYTF. The CDR3 DNA is TGCGCCAGCAGCCTGGGAATAGGGGCTCCTGACTATGGCTACACCTTC.